This T cell receptor beta chain was profiled in a study of shared clonotypes between healthy human individuals. Overall study findings and caveats: Apart from blood, nothing was sampled; tissue repertoires likely differ.

This clone was seen just once. Its specificity is unknown. Assay execution took place at the deep level. Sequencing was performed on unsorted PBMC DNA using ten immunoSEQ deep assay plates. TCRdb's table, derived via immunoSEQ multiplex PCR, lists solely in-frame clones and lacks some. The data contain 450,000 to 500,000 clones, roughly 85% of them seen just once; the ten biggest clones take up roughly 12%. Those who donated, Caucasian adults without exception, all lived in Nashville, Tennessee. V dropped 4 bases and J dropped 2 bases, with 12 bases sitting between them. CDR1 MNHEY and CDR2 SMNVEV come from the germline V gene (reference sequence). The CDR3 spans 15 residues.

The sample taken for sequencing was PBMCs. The chain carries TRBV27 and TRBJ2-1; the D call may be TRBD1 or TRBD2 (5 bases each). The source is a woman aged 40 to 55 in good health. Some clones in this sample may be carry-over from other donors' samples. CDR3 sequence: CASSSGDPAYNEQFF. DNA for the CDR3: TGTGCCAGCAGTTCCGGGGACCCCGCCTACAATGAGCAGTTCTTC.